Each of the 11 T cell receptor beta chains below was sequenced from the same sample in a study of OX40 agonist ivuxolimab in advanced cancers. Measured with immunoSEQ multiplex PCR; TCRdb has only the in-frame clones, and not every one. This sample yields 35,000 to 45,000 clones, of which around four fifths are seen a single time; around 2.7% belongs to the top ten. The specimen was CD4+ or CD8+ T cells sorted from blood, collected in a trial of the OX40 agonist ivuxolimab. The receptors derive from an adult with an advanced solid tumor such as melanoma, head and neck, liver or kidney cancer.

This chain uses TRBV7-2 with TRBJ2-1; D might be TRBD1 or TRBD2, each matching 6 bases. Per germline, CDR1 SGHTA and CDR2 FQGNSA. This CDR3 has 14 amino acids. The V gene lost 6 bases and the J gene lost 0 bases, with 9 bases spanning the gap. DNA of the CDR3: TGTGCCAGCAGGGGGGGCCTCTCCTACAATGAGCAGTTCTTC. Protein: CASRGGLSYNEQFF.

The chain has TRBV6-1 and TRBJ1-5, with a weak D call TRBD1 (6 bases). The CDR3 has 17 amino acids. Trimming took 4 bases from V and 4 from J, leaving 20 bases between them. Germline CDR1 and CDR2: MNHNS and SASEGT. The CDR3 nucleotides are TGTGCCAGCAGTGCCTTCTTGGGGGCAGGCCCGAATCAGCCCCAGCATTTT. This translates into CASSAFLGAGPNQPQHF.

This rearrangement joins TRBV4-2 to TRBJ2-5, with TRBD2 matching over 13 bases. The CDR3 contains 20 residues. V lost 4 bases, J lost 2 bases, and 16 bases stayed unmatched. CDR1 and CDR2 (germline): LGHNA, YNFKEQ. The CDR3 spells CASSPRPSTRLAGGQETQYF. The CDR3 DNA sequence: TGTGCCAGCAGCCCTCGCCCCTCTACGAGACTAGCGGGAGGTCAAGAGACCCAGTACTTC.

V is TRBV7-6 and J is TRBJ1-1; 7 positions agree with TRBD1. The germline V gene has CDR1 SGHVS and CDR2 FNYEAQ. With V trimmed by 2 bases and J by 1 base, 4 bases remained unmatched. The length of the CDR3 is 15 residues. The CDR3 protein is CASSLSQGGNTEAFF. CDR3 nucleotides: TGTGCCAGCAGCTTATCCCAGGGGGGGAACACTGAAGCTTTCTTT.

This clone was observed a handful of times. The chain couples TRBV5-1 to TRBJ1-2, with D maybe TRBD1 (6 bases). Trimming shortened V by 6 bases and J by 0 bases, and 12 bases separated the two germline ends. The CDR3 is 14 residues long. CDR1 and CDR2 from the germline V gene are SGHRS and YFSETQ. CDR3 bases: TGCGCCAGCACCCCGACAGGCGCTAACTATGGCTACACCTTC. Residues: CASTPTGANYGYTF.

This clone has only one observation. The CDR3 DNA follows: TGCGCCAGCAGCTTGGGGACAGTTAACGAGCAGTACTTC. It is translated as CASSLGTVNEQYF. This chain connects TRBV5-1 to TRBJ2-7; a possible D gene is TRBD1 (6 bases). Between the trimmed V and J ends, which lost 0 bases and 5 bases, there was a span of 9 bases. Per germline, CDR1 SGHRS and CDR2 YFSETQ. The CDR3 extends over 13 amino acids.

The CDR3 DNA reads as TGTGCCAGCAGCCCCCGGGGGGGCGGGGAGCTGTTTTTT. Protein: CASSPRGGGELFF. V gene TRBV11-3 combines with J gene TRBJ2-2; 8 bases align to TRBD2. The J segment lost 7 bases and the V segment lost 5 bases, leaving 3 bases of the junction unmatched. This CDR3 comprises 13 residues. Germline CDR1 reads SGHNT; CDR2 reads YENEEA.

J is TRBJ2-6 and V is TRBV4-1; D uncertain. CDR3 size: 14 residues. Trimming left V 1 base short and J 3 bases short, with 4 bases between. CDR1 and CDR2 from the germline V gene are MGHRA and YSYEKL. In DNA form, the CDR3 reads TGCGCCAGCAGCCAAGGAGGTGGGGCCAACGTCCTGACTTTC. Residues: CASSQGGGANVLTF.

The chain recombines TRBV19 with TRBJ2-5; a possible D gene is TRBD2 (6 bases). Trimming left V 11 bases short and J 3 bases short, with 13 bases between. The CDR3 consists of 12 residues. CDR1 and CDR2 (germline): LNHDA, SQIVND (reference sequence). CDR3 DNA: TGTGCCGCCGGGGACTCGAAAGAGACCCAGTACTTC. It yields the protein CAAGDSKETQYF.

V and J are TRBV9 and TRBJ2-7; no clear D gene. The CDR3 spans 13 residues. Germline CDR1 is SGDLS and CDR2 is YYNGEE. V lost 4 bases and J 4 bases, leaving 12 bases between the germline ends. The CDR3 reads CASSRSVEYEQYF. CDR3 DNA sequence: TGTGCCAGCAGCCGAAGTGTCGAATACGAGCAGTACTTC.

The chain links TRBV29-1 to TRBJ2-1; no clear D gene. CDR1 is SQVTM and CDR2 is ANQGSEA in the germline V gene. V lost 7 bases and J 0 bases, leaving 16 bases between the germline ends. CDR3 size: 15 residues. CDR3 nucleotide sequence: TGCAGCGCCGGCGAACTCTACGGCTCCTACAATGAGCAGTTCTTC. It specifies CSAGELYGSYNEQFF.